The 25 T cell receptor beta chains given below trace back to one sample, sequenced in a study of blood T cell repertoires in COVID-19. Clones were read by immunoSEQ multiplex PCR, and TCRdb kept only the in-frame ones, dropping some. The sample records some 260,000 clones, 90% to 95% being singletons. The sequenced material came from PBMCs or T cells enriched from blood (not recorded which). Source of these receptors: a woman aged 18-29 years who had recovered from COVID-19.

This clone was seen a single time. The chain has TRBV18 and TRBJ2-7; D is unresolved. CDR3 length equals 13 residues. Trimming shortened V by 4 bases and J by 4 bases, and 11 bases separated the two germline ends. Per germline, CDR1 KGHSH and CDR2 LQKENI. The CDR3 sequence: CASSLESSYEQYF. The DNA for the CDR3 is TGTGCCAGCTCACTTGAGAGTTCATACGAGCAGTACTTC.

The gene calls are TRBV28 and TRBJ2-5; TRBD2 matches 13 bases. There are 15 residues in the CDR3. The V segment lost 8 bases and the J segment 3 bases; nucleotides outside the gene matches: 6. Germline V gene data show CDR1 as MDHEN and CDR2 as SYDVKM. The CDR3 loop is CASESGTSGEETQYF. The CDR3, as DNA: TGTGCCAGCGAATCCGGGACTAGCGGGGAAGAGACCCAGTACTTC.

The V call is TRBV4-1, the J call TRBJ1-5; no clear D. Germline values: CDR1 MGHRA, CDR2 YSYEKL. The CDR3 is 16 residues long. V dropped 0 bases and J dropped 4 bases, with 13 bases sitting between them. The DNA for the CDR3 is TGCGCCAGCAGCCAAGATAGCGGGGTACGGAATCAGCCCCAGCATTTT. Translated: CASSQDSGVRNQPQHF.

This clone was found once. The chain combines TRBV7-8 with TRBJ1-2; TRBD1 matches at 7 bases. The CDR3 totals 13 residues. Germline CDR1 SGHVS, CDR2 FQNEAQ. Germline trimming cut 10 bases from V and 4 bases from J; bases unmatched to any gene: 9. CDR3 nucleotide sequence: TGTGCCAACGACAGGGACCGTTCCTATGGCTACACCTTC. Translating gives CANDRDRSYGYTF.

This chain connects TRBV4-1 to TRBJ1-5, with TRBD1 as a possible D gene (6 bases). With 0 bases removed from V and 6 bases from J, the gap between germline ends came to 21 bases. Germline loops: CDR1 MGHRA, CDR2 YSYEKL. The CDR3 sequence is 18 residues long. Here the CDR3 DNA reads TGCGCCAGCAGCCAAGATCTTGGGGGGGCAGCCCTTGGTCAGCCCCAGCATTTT. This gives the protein CASSQDLGGAALGQPQHF.

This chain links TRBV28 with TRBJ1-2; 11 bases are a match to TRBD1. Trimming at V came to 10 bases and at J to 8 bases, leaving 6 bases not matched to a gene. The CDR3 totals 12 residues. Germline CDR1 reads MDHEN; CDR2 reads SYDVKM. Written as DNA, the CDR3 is TGTGCCACCAAGGACAGGGGGCGAGGCTACACCTTC. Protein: CATKDRGRGYTF.

The CDR3 bases are TGTGCCAGTAGTCTCAGAGCGGGAGGGGGGTACGAGCAGTACTTC. This sequence encodes CASSLRAGGGYEQYF. The V gene is TRBV19, the J gene TRBJ2-7; TRBD2 aligns across 10 bases. Germline V lookup: CDR1 LNHDA, CDR2 SQIVND (reference sequence). V shed 5 bases and J 4 bases; nucleotides not matched to a gene: 8. This CDR3 is 15 amino acids long.

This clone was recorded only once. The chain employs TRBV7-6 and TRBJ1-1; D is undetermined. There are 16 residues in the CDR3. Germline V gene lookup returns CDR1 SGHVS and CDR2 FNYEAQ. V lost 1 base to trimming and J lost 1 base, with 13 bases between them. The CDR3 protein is CASSLGFGRANTEAFF. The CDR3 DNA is TGTGCCAGCAGCTTAGGGTTTGGGAGAGCGAACACTGAAGCTTTCTTT.

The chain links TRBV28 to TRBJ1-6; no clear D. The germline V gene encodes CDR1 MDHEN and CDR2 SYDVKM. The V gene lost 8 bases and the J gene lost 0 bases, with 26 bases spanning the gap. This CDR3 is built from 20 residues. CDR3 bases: TGTGCCAGCTCAAAAGGTTGGCAGGCCCGAATGAGCTCCTATAATTCACCCCTCCACTTT. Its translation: CASSKGWQARMSSYNSPLHF.

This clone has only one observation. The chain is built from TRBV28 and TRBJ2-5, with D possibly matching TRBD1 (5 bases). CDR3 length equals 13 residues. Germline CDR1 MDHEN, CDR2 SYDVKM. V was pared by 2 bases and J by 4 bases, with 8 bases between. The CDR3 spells CASSLGAIETQYF. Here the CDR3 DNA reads TGTGCCAGCAGTTTAGGGGCAATAGAGACCCAGTACTTC.

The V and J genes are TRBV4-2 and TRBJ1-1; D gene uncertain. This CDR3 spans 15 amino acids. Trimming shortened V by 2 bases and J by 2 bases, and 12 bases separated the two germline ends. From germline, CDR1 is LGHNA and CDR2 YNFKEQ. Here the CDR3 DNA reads TGTGCCAGCAGCCAACCACGCCGGGAAAACACTGAAGCTTTCTTT. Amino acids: CASSQPRRENTEAFF.

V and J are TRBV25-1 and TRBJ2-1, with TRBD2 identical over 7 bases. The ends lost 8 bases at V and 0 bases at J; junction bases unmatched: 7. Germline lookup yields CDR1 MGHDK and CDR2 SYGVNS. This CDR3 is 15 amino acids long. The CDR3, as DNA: TGTGCCAGCCAGGGCGGGAGAAGCTCCTACAATGAGCAGTTCTTC. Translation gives CASQGGRSSYNEQFF.

The DNA of the CDR3 is TGTGCCAGCAGCTTAATACTTAACAGGCCTGAAGCTTTCTTT. This gives the protein CASSLILNRPEAFF. The genes are TRBV7-8 and TRBJ1-1; D is possibly TRBD1 (5 bases). Germline V gives CDR1 SGHVS, CDR2 FQNEAQ. This CDR3 has 14 residues. Deletions cut 2 bases from V and 6 bases from J, with 13 bases between. The variable domain in full, completed from reference TRBV7-8 and TRBJ1-1, reads GAGVSQSPRYKVAKRGQDVALRCDPISGHVSLFWYQQALGQGPEFLTYFQNEAQLDKSGLPSDRFFAERPEGSVSTLKIQRTQQEDSAVYLCASSLILNRPEAFFGQGTRLTVV.

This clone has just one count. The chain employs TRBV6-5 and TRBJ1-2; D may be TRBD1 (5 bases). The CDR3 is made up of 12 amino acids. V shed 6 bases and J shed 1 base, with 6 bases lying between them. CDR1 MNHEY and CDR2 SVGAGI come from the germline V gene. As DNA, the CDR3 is TGTGCCAGCAGCGACAGTAACTATGGCTACACCTTC. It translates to CASSDSNYGYTF.

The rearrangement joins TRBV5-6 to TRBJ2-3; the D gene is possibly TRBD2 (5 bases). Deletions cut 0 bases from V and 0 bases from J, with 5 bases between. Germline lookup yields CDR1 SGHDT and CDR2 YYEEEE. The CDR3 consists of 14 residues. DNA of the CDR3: TGTGCCAGCAGCTTGGGGACTAGCACAGATACGCAGTATTTT. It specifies CASSLGTSTDTQYF. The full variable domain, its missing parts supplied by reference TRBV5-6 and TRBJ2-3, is DAGVTQSPTHLIKTRGQQVTLRCSPKSGHDTVSWYQQALGQGPQFIFQYYEEEERQRGNFPDRFSGHQFPNYSSELNVNALLLGDSALYLCASSLGTSTDTQYFGPGTRLTVL.

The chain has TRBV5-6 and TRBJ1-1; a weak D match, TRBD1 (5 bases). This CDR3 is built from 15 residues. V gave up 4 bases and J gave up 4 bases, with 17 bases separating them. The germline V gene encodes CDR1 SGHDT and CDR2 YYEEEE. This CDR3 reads CASSAGPGGGTEAFF. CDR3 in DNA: TGTGCCAGCAGCGCGGGACCCGGCGGAGGCACTGAAGCTTTCTTT.

CDR3 nucleotides: TGTGCCAGCAGGCGACAGCCAAACACTGAAGCTTTCTTT. Amino acids: CASRRQPNTEAFF. The V gene is TRBV7-3, the J gene TRBJ1-1; TRBD1 is a possible D gene (5 bases). The V and J ends lost 6 bases and 2 bases respectively, with 10 bases between them. CDR1 is SGHTA and CDR2 is FQGTGA in the germline V gene. This CDR3 has 13 residues.

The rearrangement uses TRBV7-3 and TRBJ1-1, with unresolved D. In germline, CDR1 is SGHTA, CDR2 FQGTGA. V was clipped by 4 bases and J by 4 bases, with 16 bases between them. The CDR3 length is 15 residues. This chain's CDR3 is CASSSYGRPATEAFF. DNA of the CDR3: TGTGCCAGCAGCTCCTATGGTCGTCCCGCCACTGAAGCTTTCTTT.

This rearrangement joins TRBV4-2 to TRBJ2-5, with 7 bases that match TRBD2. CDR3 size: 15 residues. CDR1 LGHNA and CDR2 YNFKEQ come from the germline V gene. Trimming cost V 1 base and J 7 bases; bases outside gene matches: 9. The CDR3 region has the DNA TGTGCCAGCAGCCAAGTGGGGGGGGACGCAGGGACCCAGTACTTC. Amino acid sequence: CASSQVGGDAGTQYF.

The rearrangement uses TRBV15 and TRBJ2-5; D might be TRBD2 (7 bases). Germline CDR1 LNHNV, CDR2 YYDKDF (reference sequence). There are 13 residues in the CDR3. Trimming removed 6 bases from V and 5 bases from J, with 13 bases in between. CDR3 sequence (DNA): TGTGCCACCAGAGACGGGGGGCGTGAGACCCAGTACTTC. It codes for CATRDGGRETQYF.

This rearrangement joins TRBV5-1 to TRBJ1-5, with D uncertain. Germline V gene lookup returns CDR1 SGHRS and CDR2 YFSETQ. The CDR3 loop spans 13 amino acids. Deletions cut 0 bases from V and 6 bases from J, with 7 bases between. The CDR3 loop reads CASSLAVGQPQHF. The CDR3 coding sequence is TGCGCCAGCAGCTTGGCTGTCGGTCAGCCCCAGCATTTT.

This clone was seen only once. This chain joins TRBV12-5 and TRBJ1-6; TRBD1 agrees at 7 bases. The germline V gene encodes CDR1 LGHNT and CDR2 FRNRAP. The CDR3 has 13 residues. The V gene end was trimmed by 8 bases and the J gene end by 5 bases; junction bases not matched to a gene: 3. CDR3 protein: CASRGTDNSPLHF. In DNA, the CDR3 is TGTGCTAGTCGTGGGACAGATAATTCACCCCTCCACTTT.

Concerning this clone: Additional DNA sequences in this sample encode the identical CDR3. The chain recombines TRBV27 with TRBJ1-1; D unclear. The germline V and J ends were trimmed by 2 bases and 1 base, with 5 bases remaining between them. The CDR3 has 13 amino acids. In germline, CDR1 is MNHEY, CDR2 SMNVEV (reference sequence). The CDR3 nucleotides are TGTGCCAGCAGTTTAACGGGGAACACTGAAGCTTTCTTT. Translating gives CASSLTGNTEAFF.

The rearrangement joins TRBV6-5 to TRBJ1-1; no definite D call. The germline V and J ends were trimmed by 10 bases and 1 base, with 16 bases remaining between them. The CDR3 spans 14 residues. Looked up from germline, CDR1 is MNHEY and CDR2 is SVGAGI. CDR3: CATTTGRGNTEAFF. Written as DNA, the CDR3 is TGTGCCACCACCACCGGGCGGGGGAACACTGAAGCTTTCTTT.

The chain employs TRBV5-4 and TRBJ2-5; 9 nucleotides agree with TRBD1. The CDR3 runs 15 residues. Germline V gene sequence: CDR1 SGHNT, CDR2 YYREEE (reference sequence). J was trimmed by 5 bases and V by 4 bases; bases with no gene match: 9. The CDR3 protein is CASSLNRGRGETQYF. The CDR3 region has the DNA TGTGCCAGCAGCCTAAACAGGGGGCGGGGGGAGACCCAGTACTTC.